The 24 T cell receptor beta chains below all came from one sample that was sequenced in a study of Ad26.COV2.S vaccination and SARS-CoV-2 variants. Sequencing used immunoSEQ multiplex PCR; TCRdb keeps in-frame clones, though not all of them. The sample includes about 180,000 clones, approximately 90% of them seen just once. The sample here was peripheral blood, taken after recovery from COVID-19. The receptors were sampled from a human donor who had recovered from COVID-19.

This clone appeared a single time. The V call is TRBV9, the J call TRBJ1-3; D remains ambiguous. V lost 4 bases, J lost 0 bases, and 11 bases lay in between. Looked up from germline, CDR1 is SGDLS and CDR2 is YYNGEE. The CDR3 length is 15 residues. The CDR3 DNA reads TGTGCCAGCAGCCCGGACCCCTACTCTGGAAACACCATATATTTT. It yields the protein CASSPDPYSGNTIYF.

This rearrangement joins TRBV13 to TRBJ2-7; no reliable D call. The CDR3 runs 13 residues. Germline V CDR1 and CDR2: PRHDT, FYEKMQ (reference sequence). V was shortened by 5 bases and J by 6 bases, with 14 bases between the two germline ends. The CDR3 protein is CASSVRVFTEQYF. DNA of the CDR3: TGTGCCAGCAGCGTCCGGGTATTTACCGAGCAGTACTTC.

The chain couples TRBV19 to TRBJ1-3; 10 positions agree with TRBD1. After removal of 6 bases from V and 4 bases from J, the junction contained 6 bases not matched to a gene. Germline V gene lookup returns CDR1 LNHDA and CDR2 SQIVND (reference sequence). CDR3 length: 15 amino acids. CDR3 nucleotides: TGTGCCAGTAGCTTCCGGGACAGGGGCGGAAACACCATATATTTT. It encodes CASSFRDRGGNTIYF.

The chain has TRBV12-3 or TRBV12-4 and TRBJ1-1; weak D call: TRBD1 (5 bases). V lost 3 bases, J lost 1 base, and 6 bases lay in between. The CDR3 sequence is 13 residues long. In DNA, the CDR3 is TGTGCCAGCAGTTTTGGACAGAACACTGAAGCTTTCTTT. As protein: CASSFGQNTEAFF.

This chain links TRBV18 with TRBJ2-7; TRBD1 is a possible D gene (5 bases). V was shortened by 0 bases and J by 7 bases, with 19 bases between the two germline ends. The CDR3 runs to 16 residues. Per germline, CDR1 KGHSH and CDR2 LQKENI. The CDR3 DNA sequence: TGTGCCAGCTCACCACCCCGGGCAGGGATAAAGGAGGAGCAGTACTTC. It codes for CASSPPRAGIKEEQYF.

The chain links TRBV29-1 to TRBJ2-1; perhaps D is TRBD1 or TRBD2 (5 bases each). CDR3 length equals 14 residues. Germline CDR1 reads SQVTM; CDR2 reads ANQGSEA. The V end was cut by 7 bases, the J end by 4 bases, with 17 bases between. The CDR3 DNA is TGCAGCGAGTTTACCGGGACCGCGTACAATGAGCAGTTCTTC. Its translation: CSEFTGTAYNEQFF.

The V call is TRBV2, the J call TRBJ1-5; no definite D call. V was shortened by 0 bases and J by 2 bases, with 8 bases between the two germline ends. There are 15 residues in the CDR3. Germline V gives CDR1 SNHLY, CDR2 FYNNEI. The CDR3 protein is CASSEAHAGNQPQHF. CDR3 coding DNA: TGTGCCAGCAGTGAAGCCCACGCGGGCAATCAGCCCCAGCATTTT.

This clone was seen a handful of times. This rearrangement joins TRBV7-2 to TRBJ2-2, with no clear D. V gave up 2 bases and J gave up 3 bases, with 13 bases separating them. This CDR3 comprises 16 residues. CDR1 and CDR2 (germline): SGHTA, FQGNSA. CDR3 protein: CASSLWATTDTGELFF. CDR3 in DNA: TGTGCCAGCAGCTTATGGGCGACGACGGACACCGGGGAGCTGTTTTTT.

The rearrangement uses TRBV19 and TRBJ2-7; no reliable D call. Per the germline V gene, CDR1 is LNHDA and CDR2 is SQIVND (reference sequence). CDR3 size: 13 residues. V dropped 0 bases and J dropped 3 bases, with 6 bases sitting between them. The CDR3 loop reads CASSIEKGYEQYF. The CDR3 coding sequence is TGTGCCAGTAGTATAGAAAAGGGCTACGAGCAGTACTTC.

The chain combines TRBV15 with TRBJ1-2; D remains ambiguous. The CDR3 totals 15 residues. Germline V CDR1 and CDR2: LNHNV, YYDKDF (reference sequence). Trimming left V 4 bases short and J 4 bases short, with 16 bases between. The CDR3 bases are TGTGCCACCAGCACGGAATTGGGTCGCGGCTATGGCTACACCTTC. Protein: CATSTELGRGYGYTF.

V gene TRBV5-1 combines with J gene TRBJ2-5; 12 bases are a match to TRBD2. J was trimmed by 2 bases and V by 4 bases; bases with no gene match: 9. CDR1 is SGHRS and CDR2 is YFSETQ in the germline V gene. This CDR3 has 17 residues. The CDR3 nucleotides read TGCGCCAGCAGCGGATCTAGCGGGGGGGAACTACAAGAGACCCAGTACTTC. It yields the protein CASSGSSGGELQETQYF. The complete variable domain, with remaining parts taken from reference TRBV5-1 and TRBJ2-5, reads KAGVTQTPRYLIKTRGQQVTLSCSPISGHRSVSWYQQTPGQGLQFLFEYFSETQRNKGNFPGRFSGRQFSNSRSEMNVSTLELGDSALYLCASSGSSGGELQETQYFGPGTRLLVL.

This chain uses TRBV18 with TRBJ1-1, with TRBD1 as a possible D gene (5 bases). The CDR3 is 15 residues long. Germline values: CDR1 KGHSH, CDR2 LQKENI. With 2 bases removed from V and 4 bases from J, the gap between germline ends came to 14 bases. This CDR3 reads CASSPGRGGVTEAFF. The CDR3 DNA reads as TGTGCCAGCTCACCAGGAAGGGGTGGGGTCACTGAAGCTTTCTTT.

In DNA form, the CDR3 reads TGTGCCAGCAGCTTATTAGTGCAAGAGACCCAGTACTTC. Protein product: CASSLLVQETQYF. The chain joins TRBV7-3 to TRBJ2-5; the D is unclear. Germline V lookup: CDR1 SGHTA, CDR2 FQGTGA. V gave up 2 bases and J gave up 2 bases, with 6 bases separating them. This CDR3 region has 13 residues.

The rearrangement uses TRBV15 and TRBJ1-1, with D unresolved. The CDR3 length is 14 residues. Germline CDR1 is LNHNV and CDR2 is YYDKDF (reference sequence). The V end lost 0 bases, the J end lost 1 base, and 6 bases lay between the germline ends. In nucleotides, the CDR3 is TGTGCCACCAGCAGAGATGGCGGGAACACTGAAGCTTTCTTT. Translated, it gives CATSRDGGNTEAFF.

This clone was counted once. The chain joins TRBV9 to TRBJ1-2, with D perhaps matching TRBD1 (6 bases). Trimming took off 1 base at V and 4 bases at J, with 11 bases between the two ends. This CDR3 is 14 amino acids long. Germline-derived CDR1 and CDR2 are SGDLS and YYNGEE. The chain's CDR3 is CASSVTGFSYGYTF. The DNA for the CDR3 is TGTGCCAGCAGCGTAACAGGGTTTTCCTATGGCTACACCTTC.

The chain links TRBV12-5 to TRBJ2-1; TRBD1 might be the D (5 bases). Germline V CDR1 and CDR2: LGHNT, FRNRAP. V was trimmed by 1 base and J by 4 bases, leaving 5 bases between them. There are 13 residues in the CDR3. This CDR3 is CASGLGQYNEQFF. In DNA, the CDR3 is TGTGCTAGTGGTTTGGGACAGTACAATGAGCAGTTCTTC.

The sample holds a few counts of this clone. The chain couples TRBV18 to TRBJ1-1; 7 bases align to TRBD1. V trimming: 3 bases; J trimming: 2 bases; junction bases outside the gene matches: 12. The germline V gene encodes CDR1 KGHSH and CDR2 LQKENI. This CDR3 spans 17 amino acids. The CDR3 coding sequence is TGTGCCAGCTCACCGCAGGGGAAGGGGGCACGAAACACTGAAGCTTTCTTT. Translation gives CASSPQGKGARNTEAFF.

The chain has TRBV7-2 and TRBJ1-1, with 8 nucleotides matching TRBD1. V trimming: 5 bases; J trimming: 5 bases; junction bases outside the gene matches: 16. Germline assignment: CDR1 SGHTA and CDR2 FQGNSA. The CDR3 runs 17 residues. CDR3 in DNA: TGTGCCAGCAGCCCCGGACAGGGCGCCCGATCGGGGACTGAAGCTTTCTTT. It encodes CASSPGQGARSGTEAFF.

This CDR3 reads CASSSGQPYEKLFF. The DNA of the CDR3 is TGCGCCAGCAGCTCGGGACAGCCTTATGAAAAACTGTTTTTT. V usage is TRBV5-1 and J usage is TRBJ1-4; 7 nucleotides line up with TRBD1. Germline V lookup: CDR1 SGHRS, CDR2 YFSETQ. The V segment lost 3 bases and the J segment 6 bases; nucleotides outside the gene matches: 5. The length of the CDR3 is 14 residues.

The gene calls are TRBV11-3 and TRBJ1-2; D unclear. CDR1 SGHNT and CDR2 YENEEA come from the germline V gene. Trimming removed 4 bases at V and 6 bases at J, with 12 bases between. CDR3 length: 13 residues. The CDR3 nucleotides are TGTGCCAGCAGCTCCCGCGACGGAAATGGCTACACCTTC. It codes for CASSSRDGNGYTF. Filled out from reference TRBV11-3 and TRBJ1-2, the complete variable domain reads EAGVVQSPRYKIIEKKQPVAFWCNPISGHNTLYWYLQNLGQGPELLIRYENEEAVDDSQLPKDRFSAERLKGVDSTLKIQPAELGDSAVYLCASSSRDGNGYTFGSGTRLTVV.

This clone has just a few counts. CDR3 loop: CASSPTSEGELFF. The CDR3 bases are TGTGCCAGCAGTCCCACCTCGGAGGGGGAGCTGTTTTTT. The J gene is TRBJ2-2, the V gene TRBV27; D gene uncertain. CDR3 length equals 13 residues. Per the germline V gene, CDR1 is MNHEY and CDR2 is SMNVEV (reference sequence). The V end lost 5 bases, the J end lost 8 bases, and 12 bases lay between the germline ends.

The chain joins TRBV4-2 to TRBJ2-3; D unresolved. This CDR3 region has 15 residues. Looked up from germline, CDR1 is LGHNA and CDR2 is YNFKEQ. V lost 1 base to trimming and J lost 0 bases, with 8 bases between them. The CDR3 spells CASSQGAYSTDTQYF. Written as DNA, the CDR3 is TGTGCCAGCAGCCAAGGGGCATACAGCACAGATACGCAGTATTTT.

The chain combines TRBV2 with TRBJ2-3, with TRBD2 identical over 8 bases. With V trimmed by 6 bases and J by 3 bases, 8 bases remained unmatched. CDR1 is SNHLY, CDR2 FYNNEI, per germline. CDR3 length equals 15 residues. The CDR3 loop is CASRPRTSSTDTQYF. Here the CDR3 DNA reads TGTGCCAGCAGGCCCAGGACTAGCTCTACAGATACGCAGTATTTT.

This clone was counted only a few times. The same CDR3 can be traced to other DNA sequences in this sample. The chain has TRBV9 and TRBJ2-1; 10 bases map to TRBD2. Germline V gene lookup returns CDR1 SGDLS and CDR2 YYNGEE. CDR3 size: 19 residues. J lost 0 bases, V lost 0 bases, and 9 bases had no gene match. CDR3 in DNA: TGTGCCAGCAGCGTAGACCCAACTAGCGGGGTAAGCTCCTACAATGAGCAGTTCTTC. Translated, it gives CASSVDPTSGVSSYNEQFF. Full variable domain (rest looked up from reference TRBV9 and TRBJ2-1): DSGVTQTPKHLITATGQRVTLRCSPRSGDLSVYWYQQSLDQGLQFLIQYYNGEERAKGNILERFSAQQFPDLHSELNLSSLELGDSALYFCASSVDPTSGVSSYNEQFFGPGTRLTVL.